The 23 T cell receptor beta chains listed next were all sequenced from one sample in a study of cytomegalovirus exposure and HLA in healthy donors. Primers for the PCR totalled 60 Vbeta and 13 Jbeta. The method was immunoSEQ multiplex PCR; TCRdb's version includes in-frame clones alone and lacks a portion of them. The sample lists 130,000 or so clones, 80% to 90% occurring once. Sequenced sample: PBMCs. Receptors were obtained from a woman in her late teens or twenties in good health and CMV-seropositive.

This clone has only one observation. The chain joins TRBV11-3 to TRBJ2-1; 7 bases line up with TRBD1. Germline V CDR1 and CDR2: SGHNT, YENEEA. The CDR3 runs 14 residues. V lost 0 bases, J lost 9 bases, and 5 bases stayed unmatched. The CDR3, as DNA: TGTGCCAGCAGCTTAGATCAGGGGGAACGTGAGCAGTTCTTC. This encodes CASSLDQGEREQFF.

The V and J genes are TRBV4-1 and TRBJ2-1; D is ambiguous. Germline values: CDR1 MGHRA, CDR2 YSYEKL. Trimming shortened V by 1 base and J by 7 bases, and 5 bases separated the two germline ends. This CDR3 contains 12 residues. This CDR3 is CASSQVLNEQFF. The CDR3 DNA reads as TGCGCCAGCAGCCAAGTACTTAATGAGCAGTTCTTC.

The genes are TRBV5-1 and TRBJ2-3; 11 bases agree with TRBD2. Germline CDR1 reads SGHRS; CDR2 reads YFSETQ. Trimming cost V 10 bases and J 3 bases; bases outside gene matches: 7. The CDR3 is made up of 14 amino acids. This CDR3 is CASVAGGLTDTQYF. CDR3 DNA sequence: TGCGCCTCCGTAGCGGGGGGGCTGACAGATACGCAGTATTTT. Full variable domain (missing parts from reference TRBV5-1 and TRBJ2-3): KAGVTQTPRYLIKTRGQQVTLSCSPISGHRSVSWYQQTPGQGLQFLFEYFSETQRNKGNFPGRFSGRQFSNSRSEMNVSTLELGDSALYLCASVAGGLTDTQYFGPGTRLTVL.

The V call is TRBV9, the J call TRBJ1-2, with 9 bases matching TRBD1. Germline V gene sequence: CDR1 SGDLS, CDR2 YYNGEE. The CDR3 has 16 amino acids. With V trimmed by 3 bases and J by 0 bases, 6 bases remained unmatched. The CDR3 coding sequence is TGTGCCAGCAGCGGTCCGGGACAGGGACCTAACTATGGCTACACCTTC. Its protein is CASSGPGQGPNYGYTF.

V gene TRBV27 combines with J gene TRBJ2-7; 8 bases agree with TRBD1. The CDR3 runs 15 residues. The germline gives CDR1 MNHEY, CDR2 SMNVEV (reference sequence). After removal of 5 bases from V and 2 bases from J, the junction contained 8 bases not matched to a gene. The CDR3 nucleotides read TGTGCCAGCAGTCCGGACAGGGCCCGTCCCTACGAGCAGTACTTC. Encoded protein: CASSPDRARPYEQYF.

This chain connects TRBV11-1 to TRBJ2-5; 7 positions match TRBD1. V trimming: 3 bases; J trimming: 3 bases; junction bases outside the gene matches: 1. Germline loops: CDR1 SGHAT, CDR2 FQDESV (reference sequence). This CDR3 spans 13 amino acids. CDR3 nucleotides: TGTGCCAGCAGCTTGGGGACAGAAGAGACCCAGTACTTC. Protein product: CASSLGTEETQYF.

The chain is built from TRBV11-2 and TRBJ2-2; 10 bases are a match to TRBD2. The CDR3 runs to 16 residues. Germline V gives CDR1 SGHAT, CDR2 FQNNGV. Trimming took 0 bases from V and 6 from J; bases not matched to a gene: 4. CDR3: CASSLDLAGGAGELFF. The CDR3 DNA is TGTGCCAGCAGCTTAGATTTAGCGGGGGGAGCCGGGGAGCTGTTTTTT.

The chain joins TRBV18 to TRBJ2-7; 10 nucleotides line up with TRBD1. Germline V CDR1 and CDR2: KGHSH, LQKENI. This CDR3 is 13 amino acids long. J gave up 5 bases and V 4 bases, and 2 bases lay outside the gene matches. This CDR3 is CASSRGQGDEQYF. Written as DNA, the CDR3 is TGTGCCAGCTCACGAGGACAGGGGGACGAGCAGTACTTC.

V usage is TRBV6-5 and J usage is TRBJ2-3; D is perhaps TRBD2 (5 bases). CDR1 and CDR2 (germline): MNHEY, SVGAGI. CDR3 length: 13 amino acids. Trimming removed 4 bases from V and 11 bases from J, with 16 bases in between. As DNA, the CDR3 is TGTGCCAGCAGTTCCCTGACTACCCCTGGGCAGTATTTT. It encodes CASSSLTTPGQYF.

The V and J genes are TRBV4-1 and TRBJ2-3; TRBD2 might be the D (5 bases). This CDR3 region has 16 residues. Germline CDR1 MGHRA, CDR2 YSYEKL. The V gene lost 0 bases and the J gene lost 8 bases, with 18 bases spanning the gap. The CDR3 DNA reads as TGCGCCAGCAGCCAAGATAATCTGGCTAGCTCGATTACGCAGTATTTT. Translation gives CASSQDNLASSITQYF.

The chain uses TRBV29-1 and TRBJ1-1; TRBD1 is a possible D gene (5 bases). The CDR3 is made up of 13 amino acids. The V gene's germline CDR1 is SQVTM and CDR2 ANQGSEA. Trimming removed 6 bases from V and 2 bases from J, with 13 bases in between. This CDR3 reads CSVQRQLNTEAFF. In DNA form, the CDR3 reads TGCAGCGTCCAAAGACAGTTAAACACTGAAGCTTTCTTT. Full variable domain (missing parts from reference TRBV29-1 and TRBJ1-1): SAVISQKPSRDICQRGTSLTIQCQVDSQVTMMFWYRQQPGQSLTLIATANQGSEATYESGFVIDKFPISRPNLTFSTLTVSNMSPEDSSIYLCSVQRQLNTEAFFGQGTRLTVV.

The J gene is TRBJ1-1, the V gene TRBV6-1; no clear D. Per germline, CDR1 MNHNS and CDR2 SASEGT. The CDR3 contains 14 residues. V was shortened by 6 bases and J by 3 bases, with 14 bases between the two germline ends. CDR3 coding DNA: TGTGCCAGCAGGTCCTTATTTTCCTACACTGAAGCTTTCTTT. Translation gives CASRSLFSYTEAFF.

V usage is TRBV2 and J usage is TRBJ2-7; no firm D call. The CDR3 spans 12 residues. Looked up from germline, CDR1 is SNHLY and CDR2 is FYNNEI. Deletions cut 6 bases from V and 6 bases from J, with 12 bases between. This chain's CDR3 is CASREPEVEQYF. The CDR3, as DNA: TGTGCCAGCAGGGAACCAGAGGTCGAGCAGTACTTC.

By share of the sample, this clone is medium-sized. This chain joins TRBV4-1 and TRBJ1-1; D remains ambiguous. V was cut by 3 bases and J by 0 bases, with 5 bases left in between. Germline CDR1 MGHRA, CDR2 YSYEKL. CDR3 length: 13 residues. For the CDR3, the DNA is TGCGCCAGCAGCCATAATTTGAACACTGAAGCTTTCTTT. Protein: CASSHNLNTEAFF.

The V call is TRBV9, the J call TRBJ2-7, with D possibly TRBD1 on 5 matching bases. Germline V gene data show CDR1 as SGDLS and CDR2 as YYNGEE. The V end was cut by 0 bases, the J end by 2 bases, with 9 bases between. The CDR3 has 14 amino acids. The CDR3 DNA reads TGTGCCAGCAGCGTAGGAGTGGGGCCCTACGAGCAGTACTTC. Protein product: CASSVGVGPYEQYF.

In this sample, this clone turned up a few times. Here the CDR3 reads CASSSPGTGYSEKLFF. CDR3 nucleotide sequence: TGTGCCAGCAGCAGTCCCGGGACAGGGTACAGTGAAAAACTGTTTTTT. The chain has TRBV2 and TRBJ1-4, with 9 bases matching TRBD1. The trim removed 6 bases at V and 7 bases at J, leaving 12 bases unmatched. The CDR3 is 16 amino acids. CDR1 and CDR2 from the germline V gene are SNHLY and FYNNEI.

The chain links TRBV30 to TRBJ2-3; 7 bases agree with TRBD1. The CDR3 length is 17 residues. Germline loops: CDR1 GTSNPN, CDR2 SVGIG (reference sequence). V lost 2 bases to trimming and J lost 4 bases; unmatched junction nucleotides: 15. CDR3: CAWSPPLGQKGADTQYF. CDR3 sequence (DNA): TGTGCCTGGAGTCCGCCCTTGGGACAGAAGGGGGCAGATACGCAGTATTTT.

The chain uses TRBV14 and TRBJ2-1; TRBD2 matches 7 bases. Germline CDR1 and CDR2: SGHDN and FVKESK. This CDR3 is built from 17 residues. V gave up 5 bases and J gave up 0 bases; unmatched junction bases: 10. CDR3 in DNA: TGTGCCAGCAGCTGGACGGGGTCGGGAGGCTCCTACAATGAGCAGTTCTTC. Its translation is CASSWTGSGGSYNEQFF.

Worth noting for this clone: Its ends do not fully match the called genes, so a read error is possible. The rearrangement links TRBV27 to TRBJ1-5, with TRBD1 as a possible D gene (5 bases). The CDR3 extends over 16 amino acids. CDR1 and CDR2 from the germline V gene are MNHEY and SMNVEV (reference sequence). The CDR3 DNA reads as TGTGCCAGCAGTCCTGGTAGGGGAACTAGCGATCAGCCCCAGCATTTT. Translating it yields CASSPGRGTSDQPQHF.

The rearrangement joins TRBV2 to TRBJ2-5; TRBD2 agrees at 10 bases. CDR1 and CDR2 (germline): SNHLY, FYNNEI. J was trimmed by 3 bases and V by 6 bases; bases with no gene match: 10. The CDR3 loop spans 16 amino acids. The CDR3 reads CASSQGIAGGKETQYF. The CDR3 nucleotides read TGTGCCAGCAGCCAAGGAATAGCGGGGGGCAAAGAGACCCAGTACTTC.

The J gene is TRBJ1-2, the V gene TRBV21-1; the table names TRBD1, a call not compared with the DNA. TRBV21-1 is tagged as a pseudogene. This CDR3 is 16 amino acids long. The CDR3 reads CASSKEEGAFVYGYTF. The CDR3 bases are TGTGCCAGCAGCAAAGAAGAGGGGGCGTTCGTCTATGGCTACACCTTC.

This clone was detected only once. CDR3 protein: CASSDQGLLNTEAFF. CDR3 sequence (DNA): TGTGCCAGCAGTGATCAAGGACTTTTGAACACTGAAGCTTTCTTT. This chain uses TRBV2 with TRBJ1-1; no reliable D call. Germline values: CDR1 SNHLY, CDR2 FYNNEI. Trimming removed 3 bases at V and 0 bases at J, with 11 bases between. This CDR3 region has 15 residues.

This chain uses TRBV6-1 with TRBJ2-1; TRBD2 matches 9 bases. The CDR3 loop spans 13 amino acids. From germline, CDR1 is MNHNS and CDR2 SASEGT. The V gene end was trimmed by 8 bases and the J gene end by 8 bases; junction bases not matched to a gene: 7. CDR3 bases: TGTGCCAGCGCTGGGACTAGCTTTTATGAGCAGTTCTTC. Amino acids: CASAGTSFYEQFF.